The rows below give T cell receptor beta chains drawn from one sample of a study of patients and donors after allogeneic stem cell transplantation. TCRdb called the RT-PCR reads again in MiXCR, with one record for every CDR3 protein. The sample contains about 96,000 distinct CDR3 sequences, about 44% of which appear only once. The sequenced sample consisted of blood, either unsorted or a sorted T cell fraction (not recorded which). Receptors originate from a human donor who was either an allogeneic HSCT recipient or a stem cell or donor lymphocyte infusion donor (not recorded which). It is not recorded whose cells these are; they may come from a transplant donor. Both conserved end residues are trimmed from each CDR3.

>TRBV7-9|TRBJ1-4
ASPGPGNEKLF
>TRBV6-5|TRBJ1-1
ASSYSGGRGRLGEAF
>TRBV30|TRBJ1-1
AWSPRGRQEAF
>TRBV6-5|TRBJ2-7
ASRVQGRNYEQY
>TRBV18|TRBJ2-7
ASSPFGGTEYEQY
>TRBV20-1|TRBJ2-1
SGTPQWNEQF
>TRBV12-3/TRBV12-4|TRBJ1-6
ARLKNSPLH
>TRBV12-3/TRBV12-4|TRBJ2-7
ASSVRDFVYEQY
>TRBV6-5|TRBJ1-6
ASSYFGTTYNSPLH
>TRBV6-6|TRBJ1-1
ASRPSEGEAF
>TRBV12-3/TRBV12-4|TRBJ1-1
ASSLAVKDTEAF
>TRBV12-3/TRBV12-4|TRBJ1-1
ASRAGSTYNTEAF
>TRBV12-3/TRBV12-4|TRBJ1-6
ASSLGARHPLH
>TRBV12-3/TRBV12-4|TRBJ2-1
ASSSRDRGLDEQF
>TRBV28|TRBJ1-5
ASSPLGGGNQPQH
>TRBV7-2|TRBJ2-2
ASSFLASGELF
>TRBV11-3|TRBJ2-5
ASSHSDQETQY
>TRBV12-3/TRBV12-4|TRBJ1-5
ASSRTGGNQPQH
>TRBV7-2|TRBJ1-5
ASSLGTVISNQPQH
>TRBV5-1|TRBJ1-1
ASSFEGDDEAF
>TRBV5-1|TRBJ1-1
ASSLRTDHTEAF
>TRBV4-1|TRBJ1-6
ASSPVGLRLRH